These 2 T cell receptor beta chains were sequenced from one sample in a study of resident and recirculating memory T cells in vitiligo. Some clones are missing from TCRdb's copy, which holds only in-frame ones; the method was immunoSEQ multiplex PCR. This table has more than 35,000 clones, around nine tenths appearing once. The sequenced material came from blood. The receptors derive from a male donor with vitiligo.

The CDR3 loop reads CASSYSNIEGEQYF. The CDR3 DNA sequence: TGTGCCAGCAGTTACTCGAACATAGAGGGCGAGCAGTACTTC. V gene TRBV6-5 combines with J gene TRBJ2-7; a weak D match, TRBD2 (5 bases). This CDR3 has 14 amino acids. Trimming removed 0 bases from V and 6 bases from J, with 12 bases in between. In germline, CDR1 is MNHEY, CDR2 SVGAGI.

This clone was found once. The genes are TRBV7-9 and TRBJ2-2; 10 bases are shared with TRBD1. V lost 4 bases to trimming and J lost 5 bases; unmatched junction nucleotides: 4. In germline, CDR1 is SEHNR, CDR2 FQNEAQ (reference sequence). CDR3 length: 15 amino acids. CDR3 DNA sequence: TGTGCCAGCAGCTCAAGACAGGGGGCAACCGGGGAGCTGTTTTTT. This sequence encodes CASSSRQGATGELFF. Full variable domain (outside the CDR3, taken from reference TRBV7-9 and TRBJ2-2): DTGVSQNPRHKITKRGQNVTFRCDPISEHNRLYWYRQTLGQGPEFLTYFQNEAQLEKSRLLSDRFSAERPKGSFSTLEIQRTEQGDSAMYLCASSSRQGATGELFFGEGSRLTVL.